This is a list of T cell receptor beta chains from one sample in a study of blood T cell repertoires in COVID-19. TCRdb's copy holds only in-frame clones and misses some; the assay was immunoSEQ multiplex PCR. The table includes roughly 80,000 clones, around 79% detected once. Specimen: peripheral blood. All receptors derive from a man older than 75 with acute or convalescent COVID-19. Each CDR3 is given with its conserved first and last residue. Each record gives: V gene, D gene, J gene, clone size, CDR3 protein, CDR3 DNA. A D gene is named only where the DNA matches it firmly. Size is stated for part of the rows, as once, few or many counts, or as a class when the clone is expanded.

TRBV2,TRBD1,TRBJ1-3,few,CASTGGSSRNTIYF,TGTGCCAGCACAGGGGGGTCAAGTCGAAACACCATATATTTT
TRBV6-5,.,TRBJ2-2,.,CASAVGAPGELFF,TGTGCCAGTGCGGTGGGGGCCCCCGGGGAGCTGTTTTTT
TRBV6-5,.,TRBJ1-3,.,CASWNGGVGNTIYF,TGTGCCAGCTGGAATGGGGGGGTTGGAAACACCATATATTTT
TRBV2,.,TRBJ1-1,few,CASKRGGNTEAFF,TGTGCCAGCAAGCGGGGGGGGAACACTGAAGCTTTCTTT
TRBV30,TRBD1,TRBJ1-2,.,CAWSVMWDRGRNYGYTF,TGTGCCTGGAGTGTAATGTGGGACAGGGGGAGAAACTATGGCTACACCTTC
TRBV11-2,TRBD2,TRBJ2-5,.,CASSPPGGQETQYF,TGTGCCAGCAGCCCTCCGGGGGGGCAAGAGACCCAGTACTTC
TRBV12-5,TRBD1,TRBJ2-2,.,CASGLGATGGAGELFF,TGTGCTAGTGGTTTAGGAGCGACAGGGGGAGCCGGGGAGCTGTTTTTT
TRBV10-3,TRBD1,TRBJ2-7,.,CAISDPQTGGYDEQYF,TGTGCCATCAGTGACCCCCAAACAGGGGGTTATGACGAGCAGTACTTC
TRBV6-5,.,TRBJ1-1,few,CASREGGFNTEAFF,TGTGCCAGCAGGGAGGGAGGGTTTAACACTGAAGCTTTCTTT
TRBV27,.,TRBJ1-2,.,CASSEDYNYGYTF,TGTGCCAGCAGCGAGGACTATAACTATGGCTACACCTTC
TRBV20-1,.,TRBJ1-1,.,CSARDGREAFF,TGCAGTGCTAGAGATGGGAGGGAAGCTTTCTTT
TRBV5-4,TRBD2,TRBJ2-5,.,CASSLGLAGWRYF,TGTGCCAGCAGCTTGGGGCTAGCGGGGTGGAGATACTTC
TRBV6-5,TRBD2,TRBJ2-5,few,CASSTSGETQYF,TGTGCCAGCAGTACTAGCGGGGAGACCCAGTACTTC
TRBV6-5,TRBD1,TRBJ1-2,.,CASSYSITGGYGYTF,TGTGCCAGCAGTTACTCAATTACAGGGGGCTATGGCTACACCTTC
TRBV27,.,TRBJ2-7,.,CASSAPDWPWEQYF,TGTGCCAGCAGTGCTCCGGACTGGCCCTGGGAGCAGTACTTC
TRBV5-1,TRBD1,TRBJ2-5,.,CASRRTGETQYF,TGCGCCAGCAGGCGGACAGGCGAGACCCAGTACTTC
TRBV7-9,TRBD2,TRBJ2-2,.,CASSPPPGLGGTGELFF,TGTGCCAGCAGCCCCCCTCCGGGACTAGGGGGCACCGGGGAGCTGTTTTTT
TRBV10-3,.,TRBJ2-3,.,CAISESGQGGLDTQYF,TGTGCCATCAGTGAGTCCGGCCAGGGGGGCTTAGATACGCAGTATTTT
TRBV18,.,TRBJ2-3,.,CASSRSLKGGASTDTQYF,TGTGCCAGCTCCCGCAGTTTAAAGGGGGGGGCGAGCACAGATACGCAGTATTTT
TRBV13,TRBD1,TRBJ1-1,.,CASSPGTGRMRTEAFF,TGTGCCAGCAGCCCGGGGACAGGGAGAATGAGGACTGAAGCTTTCTTT
TRBV4-1,.,TRBJ1-6,.,CASSQGGWTRYSSYNSPLHF,TGCGCCAGCAGCCAAGGGGGATGGACACGTTACAGCTCCTATAATTCACCCCTCCACTTT
TRBV5-1,.,TRBJ1-4,.,CASSLVGRGSSTNEKLFF,TGCGCCAGCAGCTTGGTAGGCAGGGGTTCGTCTACTAATGAAAAACTGTTTTTT
TRBV30,TRBD2,TRBJ2-3,.,CAWSGRLAGDSDTQYF,TGTGCCTGGAGTGGGAGACTAGCGGGGGACTCAGATACGCAGTATTTT
TRBV7-6,.,TRBJ2-3,few,CASSLEVEGRTDTQYF,TGTGCCAGCAGCTTAGAGGTGGAGGGCCGCACAGATACGCAGTATTTT
TRBV27,TRBD2,TRBJ2-3,.,CASSFGGGTDTQYF,TGTGCCAGCAGTTTCGGCGGGGGGACAGATACGCAGTATTTT
TRBV5-6,.,TRBJ2-3,.,CASSLGRKGTDTQYF,TGTGCCAGCAGCTTGGGCAGGAAGGGGACAGATACGCAGTATTTT
TRBV6-5,.,TRBJ1-2,.,CASYRKVDGYTF,TGTGCCAGTTACAGGAAGGTGGACGGCTACACCTTC
TRBV3-1/TRBV3-2,.,TRBJ1-2,.,CASSQGSGYTF,TGTGCCAGCAGCCAAGGGAGTGGCTACACCTTC